This T cell receptor (beta chain) came from a study of blood T cell repertoires in COVID-19. Study-wide background: Sample material is recorded as cDNA or gDNA derived from T cells, B-cell-depleted T cells, or PBMCs.

Germline V lookup: CDR1 SGHRS, CDR2 YFSETQ. Trimming shortened V by 0 bases and J by 4 bases, and 14 bases separated the two germline ends. The CDR3 has 16 amino acids. Using immunoSEQ multiplex PCR, the repertoire was profiled, and TCRdb retains in-frame clones only, with some absent. The data hold over 60,000 clones, with over 85% observed a single time. The receptor was derived from a human donor in a cohort sampled during active COVID-19. Input material: peripheral blood. The chain uses TRBV5-1 and TRBJ1-3, with D unclear. CDR3 loop: CASSLALQAGGNTIYF. The CDR3 region has the DNA TGCGCCAGCAGCTTGGCCCTCCAGGCCGGCGGAAACACCATATATTTT.